The 11 T cell receptor beta chains reported below all come from one sample, sequenced in a study of blood T cell repertoires in COVID-19. TCRdb's table, derived via immunoSEQ multiplex PCR, lists solely in-frame clones and lacks some. This table holds 100,000 to 150,000 clones, about 91% found once. The sequenced material came from peripheral blood. The receptors derive from a man in his forties or fifties with acute or convalescent COVID-19.

The rearrangement uses TRBV6-6 and TRBJ2-4; TRBD2 matches at 7 bases. Germline lookup yields CDR1 MNHNY and CDR2 SVGAGI (reference sequence). Germline trimming cut 5 bases from V and 0 bases from J; bases unmatched to any gene: 10. CDR3 length: 17 amino acids. The CDR3 loop is CASSRTGAGEAKNIQYF. The CDR3 DNA reads TGTGCCAGCAGTCGCACCGGGGCGGGAGAAGCCAAAAACATTCAGTACTTC.

V usage is TRBV2 and J usage is TRBJ1-5; TRBD1 matches at 7 bases. This CDR3 is 15 amino acids long. Losses at the gene ends were 8 bases for V and 3 bases for J; bases not matched to a gene: 10. CDR1 SNHLY and CDR2 FYNNEI come from the germline V gene. This CDR3 is CASLKDRVLNQPQHF. CDR3 DNA sequence: TGTGCCAGCCTTAAAGACAGGGTCCTCAATCAGCCCCAGCATTTT.

J is TRBJ1-5 and V is TRBV3-1 (or the pseudogene TRBV3-2), with 9 positions matching TRBD1. The CDR3 has 15 amino acids. Germline assignment: CDR1 LGHDT and CDR2 YNNKEL (reference sequence). With 3 bases clipped from V and 6 bases from J, the junction kept 6 bases outside the gene matches. DNA for the CDR3: TGTGCCAGCAGCCACGGACAGGGGTGGCGTCAGCCCCAGCATTTT. It specifies CASSHGQGWRQPQHF.

The rearrangement links TRBV19 to TRBJ1-2, with D unclear. The V gene lost 6 bases and the J gene lost 6 bases, with 14 bases spanning the gap. Looked up from germline, CDR1 is LNHDA and CDR2 is SQIVND (reference sequence). The CDR3 sequence is 13 residues long. The CDR3 loop reads CASSDSQLDGYTF. The CDR3 coding sequence is TGTGCCAGTAGCGACTCCCAACTAGATGGCTACACCTTC.

This clone is a singleton in its sample. This sequence joins TRBV4-2 and TRBJ2-7, with D unresolved. This CDR3 contains 13 residues. Deletions cut 3 bases from V and 2 bases from J, with 8 bases between. CDR1 and CDR2 (germline): LGHNA, YNFKEQ. The CDR3 loop is CASSQRFTYEQYF. The CDR3 DNA reads as TGTGCCAGCAGCCAGAGGTTTACCTACGAGCAGTACTTC.

The V and J genes are TRBV10-1 and TRBJ2-7; 8 nucleotides match TRBD2. Looked up from germline, CDR1 is WNHNN and CDR2 is SYGVQD (reference sequence). V shed 3 bases and J 0 bases; nucleotides not matched to a gene: 7. This CDR3 spans 16 amino acids. The CDR3 region has the DNA TGCGCCAGCAGTGATCGCGGGAGGACCAGCTCCTACGAGCAGTACTTC. Its protein product is CASSDRGRTSSYEQYF.

The chain uses TRBV29-1 and TRBJ1-2, with 8 bases matching TRBD1. The CDR3 has 14 amino acids. The V segment lost 1 base and the J segment 6 bases; nucleotides outside the gene matches: 7. Germline V gene data show CDR1 as SQVTM and CDR2 as ANQGSEA. The CDR3 DNA sequence: TGCAGCGTTGAAGGACGGACAGGGAGGGATGGCTACACCTTC. Encoded protein: CSVEGRTGRDGYTF.

This chain uses TRBV28 with TRBJ2-1; D perhaps matches TRBD2 (7 bases). V lost 6 bases and J 4 bases, leaving 13 bases between the germline ends. The CDR3 has 14 residues. Germline lookup yields CDR1 MDHEN and CDR2 SYDVKM. Here the CDR3 DNA reads TGTGCCAGCAGGGGAGCGGGGACATACAATGAGCAGTTCTTC. Amino acids: CASRGAGTYNEQFF.

The gene calls are TRBV15 and TRBJ1-1, with D uncertain. The CDR3 covers 15 residues. The germline V gene has CDR1 LNHNV and CDR2 YYDKDF (reference sequence). V lost 0 bases to trimming and J lost 4 bases, with 12 bases between them. CDR3 in DNA: TGTGCCACCAGCAGAGATCTAGCGGATCCCACTGAAGCTTTCTTT. It is translated as CATSRDLADPTEAFF. The whole variable domain, remainder taken from reference TRBV15 and TRBJ1-1, is DAMVIQNPRYQVTQFGKPVTLSCSQTLNHNVMYWYQQKSSQAPKLLFHYYDKDFNNEADTPDNFQSRRPNTSFCFLDIRSPGLGDTAMYLCATSRDLADPTEAFFGQGTRLTVV.

This clone turned up a few times. J is TRBJ2-1 and V is TRBV5-1, with D possibly TRBD1 on 6 matching bases. The CDR3 runs 14 residues. V gave up 3 bases and J gave up 6 bases, with 13 bases separating them. In germline, CDR1 is SGHRS, CDR2 YFSETQ. CDR3 in DNA: TGCGCCAGCAGCTCAGGGACATATGGCAATGAGCAGTTCTTC. Translation: CASSSGTYGNEQFF.

The J gene is TRBJ1-5, the V gene TRBV18, with 8 bases identical to TRBD1. The CDR3 runs to 16 residues. CDR1 and CDR2 (germline): KGHSH, LQKENI. V was pared by 4 bases and J by 1 base, with 6 bases of the junction left unmatched. CDR3 DNA: TGTGCCAGCTCACAGGGACAGGCCCCCAGCAATCAGCCCCAGCATTTT. Protein sequence: CASSQGQAPSNQPQHF.